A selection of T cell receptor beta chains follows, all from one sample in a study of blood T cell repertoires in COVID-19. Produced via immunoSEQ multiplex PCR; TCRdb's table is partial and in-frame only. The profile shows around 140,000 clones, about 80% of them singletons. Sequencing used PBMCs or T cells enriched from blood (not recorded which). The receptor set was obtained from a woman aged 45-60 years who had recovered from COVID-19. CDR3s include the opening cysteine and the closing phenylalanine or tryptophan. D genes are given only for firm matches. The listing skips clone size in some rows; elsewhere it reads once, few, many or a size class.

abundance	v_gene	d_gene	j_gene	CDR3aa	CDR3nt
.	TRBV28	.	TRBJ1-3	CASRLLQGNTIYF	TGTGCCAGCAGGCTTTTACAGGGAAACACCATATATTTT
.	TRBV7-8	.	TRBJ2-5	CASSSQETQYF	TGTGCCAGCAGCTCCCAGGAGACCCAGTACTTC
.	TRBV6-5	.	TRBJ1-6	CASSFLRRSLNSPLHF	TGTGCCAGCAGTTTCCTCCGACGGAGCCTAAATTCACCCCTCCACTTT
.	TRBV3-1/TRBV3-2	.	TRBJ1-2	CASSQEEGGGYTF	TGTGCCAGCAGCCAAGAAGAGGGTGGAGGCTACACCTTC
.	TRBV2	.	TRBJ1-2	CASSELRARYYGYTF	TGTGCCAGCAGTGAATTGAGGGCACGCTACTATGGCTACACCTTC
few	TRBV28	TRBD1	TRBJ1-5	CASRGTGIDQPQHF	TGTGCCAGCAGGGGGACAGGGATTGATCAGCCCCAGCATTTT
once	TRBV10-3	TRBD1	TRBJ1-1	CAITDRVGNTEAFF	TGTGCCATCACGGACAGGGTCGGGAACACTGAAGCTTTCTTT
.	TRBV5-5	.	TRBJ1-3	CASSFLQERGNTIYF	TGTGCCAGCAGCTTCCTTCAGGAACGGGGAAACACCATATATTTT
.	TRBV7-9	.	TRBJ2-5	CASSLVARAIETQYF	TGTGCCAGCAGCTTAGTAGCCAGGGCAATTGAGACCCAGTACTTC
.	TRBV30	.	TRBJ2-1	CACAPRYNEQFF	TGTGCCTGCGCCCCTAGGTACAATGAGCAGTTCTTC
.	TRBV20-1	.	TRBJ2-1	CSARVPNEQFF	TGCAGTGCTAGAGTCCCAAATGAGCAGTTCTTC
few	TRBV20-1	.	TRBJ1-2	CSVRDYGYTF	TGCAGTGTTCGGGACTATGGCTACACCTTC
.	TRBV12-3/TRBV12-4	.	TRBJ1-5	CASSLQGLQPQHF	TGTGCCAGCAGTTTGCAGGGACTTCAGCCCCAGCATTTT
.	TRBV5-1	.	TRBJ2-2	CASSPQSGSGTGELFF	TGCGCCAGCAGCCCCCAATCAGGCAGCGGAACCGGGGAGCTGTTTTTT
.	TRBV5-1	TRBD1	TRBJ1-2	CASSLLGTGGSGYTF	TGCGCCAGCAGCTTGTTAGGGACAGGGGGCTCGGGCTACACCTTC
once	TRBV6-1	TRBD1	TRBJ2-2	CASSGRDRRGTGELFF	TGTGCCAGCAGTGGCCGGGACAGGAGGGGCACCGGGGAGCTGTTTTTT
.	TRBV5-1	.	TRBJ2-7	CASRTQGLSYEQYF	TGCGCCAGCAGGACCCAGGGCCTCTCCTACGAGCAGTACTTC
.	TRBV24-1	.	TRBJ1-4	CATSDAGSGDEKLFF	TGTGCCACCAGTGACGCAGGGTCTGGAGATGAAAAACTGTTTTTT
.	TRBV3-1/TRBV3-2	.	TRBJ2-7	CASSPRGPYEQYF	TGTGCCAGCAGCCCCCGCGGGCCCTACGAGCAGTACTTC
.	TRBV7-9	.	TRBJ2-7	CASSLSQGSYEQYF	TGTGCCAGCAGCTTAAGTCAGGGTAGCTACGAGCAGTACTTC
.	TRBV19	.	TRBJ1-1	CASSSVVKNTEAFF	TGTGCCAGTAGTTCGGTGGTCAAGAACACTGAAGCTTTCTTT
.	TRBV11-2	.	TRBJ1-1	CASSNQGMNTEAFF	TGTGCCAGCAGCAACCAGGGGATGAACACTGAAGCTTTCTTT
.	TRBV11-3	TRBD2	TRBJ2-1	CASSFPSGGKEEQFF	TGTGCCAGCAGCTTCCCTAGCGGGGGGAAAGAAGAGCAGTTCTTC
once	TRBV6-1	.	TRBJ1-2	CASSEWEGYTF	TGTGCCAGCAGTGAATGGGAGGGCTACACCTTC
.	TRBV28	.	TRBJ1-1	CASKGIGAQAFF	TGTGCCAGCAAAGGGATTGGGGCGCAAGCTTTCTTT
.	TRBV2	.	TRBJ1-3	CGGAYGSGNTIYF	TGTGGTGGGGCCTACGGATCTGGAAACACCATATATTTT
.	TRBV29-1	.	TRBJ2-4	CSVDFADIQYF	TGCAGCGTTGACTTCGCGGACATTCAGTACTTC
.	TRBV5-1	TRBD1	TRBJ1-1	CASSHRGDTEAFF	TGCGCCAGCAGCCACAGGGGGGACACTGAAGCTTTCTTT
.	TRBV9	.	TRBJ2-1	CASSAIPGAYNEQFF	TGTGCCAGCAGCGCCATCCCCGGGGCCTACAATGAGCAGTTCTTC
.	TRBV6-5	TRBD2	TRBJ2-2	CATSTGGQRAGELFF	TGTGCCACCTCTACGGGGGGGCAACGTGCCGGGGAGCTGTTTTTT
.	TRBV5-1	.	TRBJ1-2	CASSFDSNYGYTF	TGCGCCAGCAGCTTTGACAGTAACTATGGCTACACCTTC
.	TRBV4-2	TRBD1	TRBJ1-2	CASSQEYGQGGDYGYTF	TGTGCCAGCAGCCAAGAATACGGACAGGGGGGTGACTATGGCTACACCTTC
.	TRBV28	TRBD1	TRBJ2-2	CASQRGDRDPGELFF	TGTGCCAGCCAACGGGGGGACAGGGATCCCGGGGAGCTGTTTTTT
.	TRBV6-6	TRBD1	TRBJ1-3	CASRGTAGNTIYF	TGTGCCAGCAGGGGGACAGCTGGAAACACCATATATTTT
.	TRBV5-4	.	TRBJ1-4	CASSPNEGVTNEKLFF	TGTGCCAGCAGCCCAAATGAGGGGGTAACTAATGAAAAACTGTTTTTT
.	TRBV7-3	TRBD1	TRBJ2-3	CASSLTPLGRGRNTQYF	TGTGCCAGCAGCTTAACGCCCCTTGGCAGGGGGCGAAATACGCAGTATTTT
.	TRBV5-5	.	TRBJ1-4	CASSPLNGGRPNEKLFF	TGTGCCAGCAGCCCCCTCAACGGTGGGCGACCTAATGAAAAACTGTTTTTT
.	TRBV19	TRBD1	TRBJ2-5	CASRHRGRDPETQYF	TGTGCCAGTAGACACAGGGGGCGCGATCCAGAGACCCAGTACTTC
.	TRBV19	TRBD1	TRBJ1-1	CASRPRDRGLPEAFF	TGTGCCAGTAGACCCCGGGACAGGGGGCTTCCTGAAGCTTTCTTT
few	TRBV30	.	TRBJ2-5	CAWSVGLAETQYF	TGTGCCTGGAGTGTAGGGCTAGCCGAGACCCAGTACTTC
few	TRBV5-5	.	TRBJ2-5	CASSWRDSPYQETQYF	TGTGCCAGCAGCTGGCGGGACTCTCCGTACCAAGAGACCCAGTACTTC
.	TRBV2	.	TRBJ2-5	CASSAQQETQYF	TGTGCCAGCAGTGCGCAGCAAGAGACCCAGTACTTC
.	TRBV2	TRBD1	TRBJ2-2	CASRVSQGASYTGELFF	TGTGCCAGCAGGGTTTCACAGGGGGCGAGTTACACCGGGGAGCTGTTTTTT
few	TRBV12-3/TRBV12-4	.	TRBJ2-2	CASSATGTGELFF	TGTGCCAGCAGTGCGACAGGCACCGGGGAGCTGTTTTTT
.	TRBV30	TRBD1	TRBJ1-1	CAWELHRGSTEAFF	TGTGCCTGGGAACTCCACAGGGGTAGCACTGAAGCTTTCTTT
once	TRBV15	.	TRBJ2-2	CATSRDRQGVGTGELFF	TGTGCCACCAGCAGAGATCGGCAGGGCGTAGGCACCGGGGAGCTGTTTTTT
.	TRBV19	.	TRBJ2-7	CASSKTGAEQYF	TGTGCCAGTAGTAAGACAGGAGCGGAGCAGTACTTC
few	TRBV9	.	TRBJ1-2	CASSPQGPLNYGYTF	TGTGCCAGCTCCCCCCAGGGGCCTTTAAACTATGGCTACACCTTC
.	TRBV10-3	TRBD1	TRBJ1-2	CAISEGQGALGYTF	TGTGCCATCAGTGAAGGACAGGGGGCGCTTGGCTACACCTTC
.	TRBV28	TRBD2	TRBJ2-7	CASTRLAGAYEQYF	TGTGCCAGCACCCGACTAGCGGGAGCCTACGAGCAGTACTTC
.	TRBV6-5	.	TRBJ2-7	CASGRTSYEQYF	TGTGCCAGCGGTCGAACTTCCTACGAGCAGTACTTC
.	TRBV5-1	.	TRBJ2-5	CASSSQGYQETQYF	TGCGCCAGCAGCTCCCAGGGGTACCAAGAGACCCAGTACTTC
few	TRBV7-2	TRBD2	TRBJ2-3	CASSLTGTSRPDTQYF	TGTGCCAGCAGCTTAACCGGGACTAGCAGACCGGATACGCAGTATTTT
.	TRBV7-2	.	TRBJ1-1	CASSFQPGHMNTEAFF	TGTGCCAGCAGCTTCCAACCGGGACACATGAACACTGAAGCTTTCTTT
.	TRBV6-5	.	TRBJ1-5	CASSLKWGDQPQHF	TGTGCCAGCAGTTTGAAGTGGGGAGATCAGCCCCAGCATTTT
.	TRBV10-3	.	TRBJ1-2	CAISESEISNGYTF	TGTGCCATCAGTGAGTCAGAGATCTCTAATGGCTACACCTTC